The entry that follows covers one T cell receptor beta chain sequence. Authors' data handling: From reference gene primer amplification, estimates of nucleated cell counts were derived. Libraries were prepared by immunoSEQ multiplex PCR; TCRdb keeps only in-frame clonotypes and omits some of them. That table gives V, J and clone size, and the DNA gave D and trimming. The sample has some 170,000 clones, roughly 80% seen once. The sample comes from a study of blood T cell repertoires in COVID-19. Study-wide background: The United States, Italy and Spain were the sources of the acute and convalescent COVID-19 samples. In each case, the material was cDNA or gDNA derived from T cells, B-cell-depleted T cells, or PBMCs.

The sample taken for sequencing was peripheral blood. This clonotype was sampled from a man aged 55-75 years with acute or convalescent COVID-19.

The CDR3 region is CASSSRGFSSYNEQFF. The DNA for the CDR3 is TGTGCCAGCAGCTCCCGGGGATTCAGCTCCTACAATGAGCAGTTCTTC. The chain couples TRBV7-2 to TRBJ2-1; D is perhaps TRBD2 (5 bases). This CDR3 has 16 residues. The V and J ends lost 4 bases and 0 bases respectively, with 13 bases between them. Per the germline V gene, CDR1 is SGHTA and CDR2 is FQGNSA. The full variable domain, rest sourced from reference TRBV7-2 and TRBJ2-1, is GAGVSQSPSNKVTEKGKDVELRCDPISGHTALYWYRQSLGQGLEFLIYFQGNSAPDKSGLPSDRFSAERTGGSVSTLTIQRTQQEDSAVYLCASSSRGFSSYNEQFFGPGTRLTVL.